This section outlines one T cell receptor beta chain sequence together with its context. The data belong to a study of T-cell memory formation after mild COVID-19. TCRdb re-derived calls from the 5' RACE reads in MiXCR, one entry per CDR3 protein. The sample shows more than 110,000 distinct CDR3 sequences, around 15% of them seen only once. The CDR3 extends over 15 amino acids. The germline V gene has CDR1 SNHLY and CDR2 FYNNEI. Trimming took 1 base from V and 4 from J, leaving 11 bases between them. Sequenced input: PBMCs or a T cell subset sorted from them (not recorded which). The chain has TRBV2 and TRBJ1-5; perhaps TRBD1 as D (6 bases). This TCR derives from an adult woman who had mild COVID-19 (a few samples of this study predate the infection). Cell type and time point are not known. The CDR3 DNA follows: TGTGCCAGCAGTGAAGGGGGGCAAACTAATCAGCCCCAGCATTTT. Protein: CASSEGGQTNQPQHF.